This TCR beta chain was captured by sequencing in a study of T-cell reconstitution after alpha-beta-depleted transplantation in children. The TCRbeta library was prepared with unique molecular identifiers. TCRdb reprocessed the PCR reads with MiXCR, giving one entry per CDR3 protein. The profile covers about 72,000 distinct CDR3 sequences, with 7.3% appearing a single time and approximately 2.4% taken by the ten largest. This clonotype was detected a few times. Trimming took off 0 bases at V and 9 bases at J, with 20 bases between the two ends. The CDR3 runs 17 residues. The germline V gene encodes CDR1 LGHNA and CDR2 YNFKEQ.

V usage is TRBV4-2 and J usage is TRBJ1-4; no clear D. The TCR was taken from a human donor who donated a stem cell graft to a child with acute lymphoblastic leukemia. Sequencing used PBMCs from the stem cell graft donor, obtained from the stem cell graft. The CDR3 coding sequence is TGTGCCAGCAGCCAAGAGGGGTCTCCGAGGTCAGGAAAAAAACTGTTTTTT. Its translation is CASSQEGSPRSGKKLFF.